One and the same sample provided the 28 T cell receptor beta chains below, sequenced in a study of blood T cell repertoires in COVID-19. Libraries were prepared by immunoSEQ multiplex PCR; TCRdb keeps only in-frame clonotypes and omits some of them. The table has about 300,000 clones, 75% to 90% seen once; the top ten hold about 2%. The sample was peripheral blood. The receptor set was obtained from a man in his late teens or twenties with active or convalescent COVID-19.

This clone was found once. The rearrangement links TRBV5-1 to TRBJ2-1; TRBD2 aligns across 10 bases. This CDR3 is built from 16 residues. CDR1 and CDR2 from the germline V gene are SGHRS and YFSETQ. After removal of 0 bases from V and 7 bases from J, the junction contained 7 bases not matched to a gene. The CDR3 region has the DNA TGCGCCAGCAGCTTGGCCTCTAGCGGGAGTAGGAATGAGCAGTTCTTC. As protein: CASSLASSGSRNEQFF.

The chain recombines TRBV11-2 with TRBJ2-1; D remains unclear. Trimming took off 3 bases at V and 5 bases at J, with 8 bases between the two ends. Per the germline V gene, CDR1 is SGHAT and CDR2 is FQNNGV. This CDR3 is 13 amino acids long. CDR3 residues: CASSFSPNNEQFF. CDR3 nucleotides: TGTGCCAGCAGCTTTTCCCCAAACAATGAGCAGTTCTTC. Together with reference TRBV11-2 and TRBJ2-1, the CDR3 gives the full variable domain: EAGVAQSPRYKIIEKRQSVAFWCNPISGHATLYWYQQILGQGPKLLIQFQNNGVVDDSQLPKDRFSAERLKGVDSTLKIQPAKLEDSAVYLCASSFSPNNEQFFGPGTRLTVL.

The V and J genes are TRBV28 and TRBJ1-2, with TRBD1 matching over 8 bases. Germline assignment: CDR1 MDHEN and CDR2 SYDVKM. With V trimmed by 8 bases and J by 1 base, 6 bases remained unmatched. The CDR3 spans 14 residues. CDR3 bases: TGTGCCAGCGCCGGGACAGGAAATAACTATGGCTACACCTTC. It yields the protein CASAGTGNNYGYTF.

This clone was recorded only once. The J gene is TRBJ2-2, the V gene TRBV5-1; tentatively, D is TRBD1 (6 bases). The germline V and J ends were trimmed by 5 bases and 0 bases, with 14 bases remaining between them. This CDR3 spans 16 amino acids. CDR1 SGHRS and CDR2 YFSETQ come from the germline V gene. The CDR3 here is CASRTVTGANTGELFF. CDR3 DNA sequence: TGCGCCAGCAGAACCGTGACAGGCGCGAACACCGGGGAGCTGTTTTTT.

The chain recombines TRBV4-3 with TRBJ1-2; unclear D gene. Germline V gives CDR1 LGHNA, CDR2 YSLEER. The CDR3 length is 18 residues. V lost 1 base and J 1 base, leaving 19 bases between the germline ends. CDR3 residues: CASSQAVGRSNGNYGYTF. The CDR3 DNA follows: TGCGCCAGCAGCCAAGCGGTGGGGAGGTCTAATGGTAACTATGGCTACACCTTC.

The CDR3 DNA follows: TGTGCCAGCAGTGATGGAGAACGGGGCTACACCTTC. Protein: CASSDGERGYTF. This chain connects TRBV2 to TRBJ1-2, with D unclear. Trimming took 3 bases from V and 8 from J, leaving 10 bases between them. CDR1 and CDR2 from the germline V gene are SNHLY and FYNNEI. The length of the CDR3 is 12 residues.

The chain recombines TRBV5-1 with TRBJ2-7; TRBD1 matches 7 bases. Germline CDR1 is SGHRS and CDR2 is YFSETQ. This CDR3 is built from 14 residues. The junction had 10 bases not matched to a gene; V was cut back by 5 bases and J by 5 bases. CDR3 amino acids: CASRNGGQYDEQYF. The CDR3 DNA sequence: TGCGCCAGCAGGAATGGGGGACAGTACGACGAGCAGTACTTC.

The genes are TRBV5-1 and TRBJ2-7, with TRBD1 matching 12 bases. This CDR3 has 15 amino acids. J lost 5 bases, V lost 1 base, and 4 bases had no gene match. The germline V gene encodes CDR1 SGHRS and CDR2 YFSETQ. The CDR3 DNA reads TGCGCCAGCAGCTTGATGGGACAGGGGGCAAACGAGCAGTACTTC. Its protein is CASSLMGQGANEQYF.

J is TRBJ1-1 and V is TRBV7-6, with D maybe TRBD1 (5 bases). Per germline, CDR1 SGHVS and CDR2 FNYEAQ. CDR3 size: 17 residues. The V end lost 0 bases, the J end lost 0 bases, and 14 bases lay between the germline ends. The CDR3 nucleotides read TGTGCCAGCAGCTTAGCGGTGGCAGGGCGCGTGAACACTGAAGCTTTCTTT. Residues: CASSLAVAGRVNTEAFF.

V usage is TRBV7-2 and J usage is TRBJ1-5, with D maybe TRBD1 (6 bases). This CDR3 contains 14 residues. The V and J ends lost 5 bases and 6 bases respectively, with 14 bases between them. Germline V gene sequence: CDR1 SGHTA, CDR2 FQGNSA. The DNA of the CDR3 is TGTGCCAGCAGCCTACCTTCAGGGGCTCAGCCCCAGCATTTT. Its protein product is CASSLPSGAQPQHF.

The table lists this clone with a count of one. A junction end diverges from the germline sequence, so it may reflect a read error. The CDR3 nucleotides are TGTGCCAGCAGCTTACTCTCCGACAATGAGCAGTTCTTC. As protein: CASSLLSDNEQFF. V and J are TRBV7-3 and TRBJ2-1; D gene ambiguous. Germline lookup yields CDR1 SGHTA and CDR2 FQGTGA. This CDR3 comprises 13 residues.

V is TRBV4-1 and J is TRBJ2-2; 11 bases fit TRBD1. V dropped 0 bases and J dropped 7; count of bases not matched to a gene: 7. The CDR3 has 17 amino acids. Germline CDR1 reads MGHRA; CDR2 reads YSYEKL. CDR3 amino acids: CASSQDRDRGFIGELFF. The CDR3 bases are TGCGCCAGCAGCCAAGATCGGGACAGGGGGTTCATCGGGGAGCTGTTTTTT.

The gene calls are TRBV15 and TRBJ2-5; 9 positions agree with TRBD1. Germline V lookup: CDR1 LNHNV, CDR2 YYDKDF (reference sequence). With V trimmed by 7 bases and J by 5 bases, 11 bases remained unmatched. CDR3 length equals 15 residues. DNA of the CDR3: TGTGCCACCACCCCTCTGGGGGGACAGGGCGAGACCCAGTACTTC. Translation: CATTPLGGQGETQYF.

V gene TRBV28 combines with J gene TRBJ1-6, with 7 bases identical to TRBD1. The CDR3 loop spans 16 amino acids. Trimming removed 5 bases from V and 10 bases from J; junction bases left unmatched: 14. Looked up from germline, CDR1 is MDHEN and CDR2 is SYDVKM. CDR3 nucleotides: TGTGCCAGCAGTCTCACTCCACAGGGGATCTTCTCACCCCTCCACTTT. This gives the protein CASSLTPQGIFSPLHF. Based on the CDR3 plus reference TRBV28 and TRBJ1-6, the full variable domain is DVKVTQSSRYLVKRTGEKVFLECVQDMDHENMFWYRQDPGLGLRLIYFSYDVKMKEKGDIPEGYSVSREKKERFSLILESASTNQTSMYLCASSLTPQGIFSPLHFGNGTRLTVT.

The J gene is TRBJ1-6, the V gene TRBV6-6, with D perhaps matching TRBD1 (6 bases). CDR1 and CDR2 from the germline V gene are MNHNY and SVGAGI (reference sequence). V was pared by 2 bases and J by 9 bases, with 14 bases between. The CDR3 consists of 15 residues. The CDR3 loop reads CASSYATGESSPLHF. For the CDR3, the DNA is TGTGCCAGCAGTTACGCGACAGGAGAGTCTTCACCCCTCCACTTT.

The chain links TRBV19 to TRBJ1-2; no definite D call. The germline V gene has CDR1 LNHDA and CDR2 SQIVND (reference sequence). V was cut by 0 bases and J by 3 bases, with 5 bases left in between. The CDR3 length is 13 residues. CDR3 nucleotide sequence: TGTGCCAGTAGTATAGATCTTGACTATGGCTACACCTTC. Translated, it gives CASSIDLDYGYTF.

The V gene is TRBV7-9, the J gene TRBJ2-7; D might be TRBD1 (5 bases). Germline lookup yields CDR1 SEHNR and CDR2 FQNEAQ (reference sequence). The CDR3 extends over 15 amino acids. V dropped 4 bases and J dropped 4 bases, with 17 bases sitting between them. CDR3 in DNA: TGTGCCAGCAGCTCCCCAGGGTATTCTACTTACGAGCAGTACTTC. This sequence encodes CASSSPGYSTYEQYF.

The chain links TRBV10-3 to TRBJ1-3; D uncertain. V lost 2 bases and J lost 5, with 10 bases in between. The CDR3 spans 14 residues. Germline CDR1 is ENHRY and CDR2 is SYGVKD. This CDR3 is CAISEGRFRNTIYF. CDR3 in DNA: TGTGCCATCAGTGAGGGCAGATTCCGAAACACCATATATTTT.

In DNA, the CDR3 is TGCGCCAGCAGCCTGACCCCCTCTACAGGGGGTAATGAAAAACTGTTTTTT. Translation: CASSLTPSTGGNEKLFF. The chain links TRBV4-3 to TRBJ1-4; 8 positions match TRBD1. CDR1 is LGHNA, CDR2 YSLEER, per germline. V shed 4 bases and J 4 bases; nucleotides not matched to a gene: 11. There are 17 residues in the CDR3.

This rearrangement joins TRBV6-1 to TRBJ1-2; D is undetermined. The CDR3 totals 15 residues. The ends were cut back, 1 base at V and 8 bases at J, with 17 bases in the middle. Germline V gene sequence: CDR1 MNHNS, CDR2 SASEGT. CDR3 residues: CASSEGRNPGQGYTF. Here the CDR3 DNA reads TGTGCCAGCAGTGAAGGGAGGAATCCCGGTCAGGGCTACACCTTC.

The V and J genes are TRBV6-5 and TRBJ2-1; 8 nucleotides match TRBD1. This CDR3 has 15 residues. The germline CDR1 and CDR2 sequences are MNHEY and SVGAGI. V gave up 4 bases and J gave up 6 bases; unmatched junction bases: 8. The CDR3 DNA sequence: TGTGCCAGCAGTTTCTGGACAGGGTCGGGCAATGAGCAGTTCTTC. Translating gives CASSFWTGSGNEQFF.

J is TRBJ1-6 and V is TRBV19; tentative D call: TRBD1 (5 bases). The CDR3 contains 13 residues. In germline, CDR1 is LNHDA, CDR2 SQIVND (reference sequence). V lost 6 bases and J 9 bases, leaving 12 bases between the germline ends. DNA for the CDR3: TGTGCCAGTAGCCCCGGGGGTTTTTCACCCCTCCACTTT. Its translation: CASSPGGFSPLHF.

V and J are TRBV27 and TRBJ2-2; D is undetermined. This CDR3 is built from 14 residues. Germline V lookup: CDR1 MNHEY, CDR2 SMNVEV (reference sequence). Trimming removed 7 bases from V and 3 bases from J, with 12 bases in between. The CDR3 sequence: CASTKRSDTGELFF. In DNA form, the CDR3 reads TGTGCCAGCACAAAACGGTCTGACACCGGGGAGCTGTTTTTT.

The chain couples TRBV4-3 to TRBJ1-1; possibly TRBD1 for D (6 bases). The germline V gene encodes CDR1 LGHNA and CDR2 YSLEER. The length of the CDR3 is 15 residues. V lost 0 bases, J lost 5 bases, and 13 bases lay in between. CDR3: CASSQDSQGVTEAFF. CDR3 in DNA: TGCGCCAGCAGCCAAGATTCACAGGGAGTAACTGAAGCTTTCTTT.

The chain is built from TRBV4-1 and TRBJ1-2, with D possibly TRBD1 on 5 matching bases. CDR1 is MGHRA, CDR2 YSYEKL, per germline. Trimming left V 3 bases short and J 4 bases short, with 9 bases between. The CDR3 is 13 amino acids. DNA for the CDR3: TGCGCCAGCAGCCAGACAGAATTCTATGGCTACACCTTC. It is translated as CASSQTEFYGYTF.

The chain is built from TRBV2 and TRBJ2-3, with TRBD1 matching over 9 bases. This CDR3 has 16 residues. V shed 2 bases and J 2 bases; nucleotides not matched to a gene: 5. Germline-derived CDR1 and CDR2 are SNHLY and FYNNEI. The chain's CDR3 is CASSESGTGITDTQYF. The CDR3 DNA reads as TGTGCCAGCAGTGAAAGCGGGACAGGGATCACAGATACGCAGTATTTT.

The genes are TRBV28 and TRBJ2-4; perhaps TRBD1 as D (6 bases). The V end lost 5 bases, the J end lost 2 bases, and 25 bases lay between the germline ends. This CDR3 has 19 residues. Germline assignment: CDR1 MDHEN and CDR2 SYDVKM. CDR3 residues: CASSPAPGTQKVSKNIQYF. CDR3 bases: TGTGCCAGCAGTCCCGCCCCGGGGACACAAAAAGTATCCAAAAACATTCAGTACTTC.

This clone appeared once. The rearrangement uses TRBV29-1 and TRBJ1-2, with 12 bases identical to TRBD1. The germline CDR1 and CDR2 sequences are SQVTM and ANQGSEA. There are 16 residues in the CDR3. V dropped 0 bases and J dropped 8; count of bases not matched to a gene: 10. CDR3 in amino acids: CSVEDRLGDRGQGYTF. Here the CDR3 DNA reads TGCAGCGTTGAAGATAGATTAGGGGACAGGGGGCAAGGCTACACCTTC.